These 10 T cell receptor beta chains originate from one sample sequenced in a study of T cells after yellow fever vaccination. Each CDR3 protein is one row after TCRdb ran MiXCR on the 5' RACE reads. The data show hundreds of thousands of distinct CDR3 sequences, approximately 13% seen once. Source: PBMCs, taken on the day of the yellow fever booster vaccination. The receptors derive from a man younger than 40 who received the YFV17D yellow fever vaccine.

The CDR3 DNA follows: TGTGCCACCAGTGATTTGGACACCACACCATACAATGAGCAGTTCTTC. Its translation: CATSDLDTTPYNEQFF. V is TRBV24-1 and J is TRBJ2-1; D call uncertain. The CDR3 has 16 residues. Germline CDR1 and CDR2: KGHDR and SFDVKD. V lost 0 bases, J lost 4 bases, and 12 bases lay in between.

The chain combines TRBV7-2 with TRBJ1-1; D is possibly TRBD1 (6 bases). Trimming stripped 7 bases from V and 4 bases from J, with 16 bases between. The CDR3 is 14 residues long. Germline CDR1 and CDR2: SGHTA and FQGNSA. The CDR3 DNA is TGTGCCAGCACCCGAGGGGGGGCCGGCACTGAAGCTTTCTTT. It codes for CASTRGGAGTEAFF.

This sequence joins TRBV4-3 and TRBJ2-7, with D perhaps matching TRBD2 (5 bases). The CDR3 has 14 amino acids. Trimming left V 2 bases short and J 4 bases short, with 12 bases between. Germline CDR1 and CDR2: LGHNA and YSLEER. As DNA, the CDR3 is TGCGCCAGCAGCCAATGGTCGGGGTATTACGAGCAGTACTTC. Amino acids: CASSQWSGYYEQYF.

The J gene is TRBJ2-3, the V gene TRBV5-1; 11 bases agree with TRBD2. Germline CDR1 is SGHRS and CDR2 is YFSETQ. This CDR3 region has 17 residues. V lost 2 bases, J lost 4 bases, and 9 bases stayed unmatched. CDR3: CASSFLLAGAGADTQYF. As DNA, the CDR3 is TGCGCCAGCAGCTTCCTACTAGCGGGAGCAGGGGCAGATACGCAGTATTTT. Looking up the rest from reference TRBV5-1 and TRBJ2-3 gives the full variable domain: KAGVTQTPRYLIKTRGQQVTLSCSPISGHRSVSWYQQTPGQGLQFLFEYFSETQRNKGNFPGRFSGRQFSNSRSEMNVSTLELGDSALYLCASSFLLAGAGADTQYFGPGTRLTVL.

This clonotype was seen a few times. The V gene is TRBV7-2, the J gene TRBJ2-7, with 7 bases aligning to TRBD2. Trimming at V came to 2 bases and at J to 2 bases, leaving 6 bases not matched to a gene. This CDR3 has 15 amino acids. Per the germline V gene, CDR1 is SGHTA and CDR2 is FQGNSA. CDR3 amino acids: CASSLRGLAAYEQYF. Here the CDR3 DNA reads TGTGCCAGCAGCTTAAGAGGTCTAGCGGCCTACGAGCAGTACTTC.

About this clonotype itself: The junction differs from germline at one of its ends, possibly a read error. V is TRBV7-7 and J is TRBJ2-2, with 8 bases identical to TRBD1. The CDR3 is 14 amino acids. CDR1 and CDR2 (germline): SSHAT, FNYEAQ (reference sequence). The CDR3 is CASSGQGRTGELFF. The CDR3 bases are TGTGCTAGCAGCGGACAGGGTAGAACCGGGGAGCTGTTTTTT. The variable domain in full, with the rest retrieved from reference TRBV7-7 and TRBJ2-2, is GAGVSQSPRYKVTKRGQDVTLRCDPISSHATLYWYQQALGQGPEFLTYFNYEAQPDKSGLPSDRFSAERPEGSISTLTIQRTEQRDSAMYRCASSGQGRTGELFFGEGSRLTVL.

The chain employs TRBV4-3 and TRBJ2-1; no reliable D call. The CDR3 consists of 14 residues. Trimming shortened V by 0 bases and J by 9 bases, and 12 bases separated the two germline ends. Germline loops: CDR1 LGHNA, CDR2 YSLEER. The chain's CDR3 is CASSQDRKVGEQFF. The CDR3 coding sequence is TGCGCCAGCAGCCAAGATCGTAAGGTTGGTGAGCAGTTCTTC.

The rearrangement links TRBV6-1 to TRBJ1-5; D is unresolved. V dropped 2 bases and J dropped 0 bases, with 11 bases sitting between them. The germline CDR1 and CDR2 sequences are MNHNS and SASEGT. CDR3 length: 16 amino acids. The CDR3 DNA sequence: TGTGCCAGCAGTGAACACAGCCGGTATAGCAATCAGCCCCAGCATTTT. This codes for CASSEHSRYSNQPQHF.

About this clonotype: The junction does not match germline at one end; this may be a read error. CDR3: CCAPDIAGHSYNEQFF. CDR3 coding DNA: TGCTGTGCTCCCGATATAGCGGGGCACTCCTACAATGAGCAGTTCTTC. The rearrangement uses TRBV20-1 and TRBJ2-1; 8 bases are a match to TRBD2. The length of the CDR3 is 16 residues. The germline CDR1 and CDR2 sequences are DFQATT and SNEGSKA (reference sequence).

This clonotype was seen only a few times. The chain has TRBV4-3 and TRBJ2-1, with D tentatively TRBD2 (5 bases). In germline, CDR1 is LGHNA, CDR2 YSLEER. There are 14 residues in the CDR3. V gave up 4 bases and J gave up 2 bases, with 9 bases separating them. Here the CDR3 reads CASSPPGTYNEQFF. The CDR3 DNA sequence: TGCGCCAGCAGCCCGCCGGGAACCTACAATGAGCAGTTCTTC.